A selection of T cell receptor beta chains follows, all from one sample in a study of Ad26.COV2.S vaccination and SARS-CoV-2 variants. Clones were sequenced by immunoSEQ multiplex PCR, and TCRdb holds only the in-frame ones, with some missing. The sample contains more than 300,000 clones, just over 85% of which appear only once. Here the sequenced sample was peripheral blood, taken in a trial of Ad26.COV2.S vaccine versus placebo. These receptors were collected from a person between 18 and 60 years old who received the Ad26.COV2.S COVID-19 vaccine or a placebo. The CDR3 runs from the conserved cysteine through the conserved F or W. The order of the fields is J gene, D gene, V gene, clone size, CDR3 length, CDR3 DNA, CDR3 protein. D genes are given only for firm matches. Expanded clones get a size class; other rows say once, few or many, or leave the size out.

TRBJ1-6 NA TRBV28 NA 14 TGTGCCAGCATTAAAGGGGGGGCCAATTCACCCCTCCACTTT CASIKGGANSPLHF
TRBJ1-1 NA TRBV6-6 once 14 TGTGCCAGCAGTTACTCGGGGCAGGGCTCTGAAGCTTTCTTT CASSYSGQGSEAFF
TRBJ2-4 NA TRBV7-7 NA 20 TGTGCCAGCAGCCCGACACCGGGGCGGAACGATGAAGTGGCCAAAAACATTCAGTACTTC CASSPTPGRNDEVAKNIQYF
TRBJ1-2 TRBD1 TRBV5-6 NA 15 TGTGCCAGCAGCTTGGGAAACAGGGGGCTTTGGGGCTACACCTTC CASSLGNRGLWGYTF
TRBJ2-1 TRBD2 TRBV7-9 NA 15 TGTGCCAGCAGCTTAATTAGCGGGGGTAACAATGAGCAGTTCTTC CASSLISGGNNEQFF
TRBJ1-2 NA TRBV6-6 NA 12 TGTGCCAGCAGACCTCAGGGAGGGGGCTACACCTTC CASRPQGGGYTF
TRBJ2-3 TRBD2 TRBV29-1 NA 15 TGCAGCGTTGAAAGCGGACTAGTAAGTAAGGATACGCAGTATTTT CSVESGLVSKDTQYF
TRBJ1-6 NA TRBV4-3 NA 14 TGCGCCAGCAGCCAGGAGACAACCAACAGGGTCCTCCACTTT CASSQETTNRVLHF
TRBJ1-3 NA TRBV4-1 NA 15 TGCGCCAGCAGCCAAGGCGGGGGCTTTGGAAACACCATATATTTT CASSQGGGFGNTIYF
TRBJ2-3 NA TRBV18 once 16 TGTGCCAGCTCACGACAGGGCGGGGGCAGCACAGATACGCAGTATTTT CASSRQGGGSTDTQYF
TRBJ1-4 NA TRBV19 NA 14 TGTGCCAGTACCTCCCGGGGGAATAATGAAAAACTGTTTTTT CASTSRGNNEKLFF
TRBJ2-2 NA TRBV6-1 NA 16 TGTGCCAGCAGAGAACAGGGTGCCCTGACTACCGGGGAGCTGTTTTTT CASREQGALTTGELFF
TRBJ1-3 NA TRBV9 NA 13 TGTGCCAGCAGCCCTCCACGTGGAAACACCATATATTTT CASSPPRGNTIYF
TRBJ1-2 NA TRBV5-1 once 15 TGCGCCAGCAGCATGGGGGACGACAGACTCTATGGCTACACCTTC CASSMGDDRLYGYTF
TRBJ1-3 NA TRBV5-5 NA 17 TGTGCCAGCAGCTTGGTCCTAGCGGGCCGCTCTGGAAACACCATATATTTT CASSLVLAGRSGNTIYF
TRBJ1-1 NA TRBV7-2 NA 14 TGTGCCAGCAGCTTAGGAGGTCAGAACACTGAAGCTTTCTTT CASSLGGQNTEAFF
TRBJ1-4 NA TRBV9 once 15 TGTGCCAGCAGCGTAGGAGGACTAACTAATGAAAAACTGTTTTTT CASSVGGLTNEKLFF
TRBJ1-1 NA TRBV15 NA 13 TGTGCCACCAGCAGAGAACTGGGGCGTGAAGCTTTCTTT CATSRELGREAFF
TRBJ1-5 NA TRBV15 NA 17 TGTGCCACCAGCAGAGGGGATCGGGGCGGGCGCAATCAGCCCCAGCATTTT CATSRGDRGGRNQPQHF
TRBJ1-2 TRBD1 TRBV29-1 NA 13 TGCAGCGTAGTGGACAGGGGGAGCTATGGCTACACCTTC CSVVDRGSYGYTF
TRBJ1-2 NA TRBV6-1 NA 18 TGTGCCAGCAGTGAACGACTTTTCCGGGGGCGAGTTGAAGATGGCTACACCTTC CASSERLFRGRVEDGYTF
TRBJ1-1 NA TRBV6-2/TRBV6-3 NA 13 TGTGCCAGCAGTTGGACAGTGAACACTGAAGCTTTCTTT CASSWTVNTEAFF
TRBJ2-1 NA TRBV5-1 NA 16 TGCGCCAGCAGCTTGGATCTTGCGGGGGCGAGGAATGAGCAGTTCTTC CASSLDLAGARNEQFF
TRBJ2-5 NA TRBV3-1/TRBV3-2 NA 15 TGTGCCAGCAGCCAAGATCTAGGTCAGTGGGAGACCCAGTACTTC CASSQDLGQWETQYF
TRBJ1-2 NA TRBV5-4 NA 13 TGTGCCAGCAGGTCACAGGAAGACTATGGCTACACCTTC CASRSQEDYGYTF
TRBJ2-3 NA TRBV5-1 NA 14 TGCGCCAGCAGCTTGACAGATAGCACAGATACGCAGTATTTT CASSLTDSTDTQYF
TRBJ2-5 TRBD1 TRBV7-6 NA 14 TGTGCCAGCAGCATACGGGACAGGGGAGAGACCCAGTACTTC CASSIRDRGETQYF
TRBJ1-1 NA TRBV7-9 NA 15 TGTGCCAGCAGCCGACCCGGGCAGCGTCGCACTGAAGCTTTCTTT CASSRPGQRRTEAFF
TRBJ1-2 NA TRBV5-4 NA 13 TGTGCCAGCAGCCCGGACAGTAGCTATGGCTACACCTTC CASSPDSSYGYTF
TRBJ2-7 TRBD1 TRBV30 NA 16 TGTGCCTGGAGTCGGACGGGACAGGGACTACCCTACGAGCAGTACTTC CAWSRTGQGLPYEQYF
TRBJ2-2 TRBD1 TRBV25-1 once 14 TGTGCCAGTCAGGGGACAGGGGTCACCGGGGAGCTGTTTTTT CASQGTGVTGELFF
TRBJ2-5 TRBD2 TRBV29-1 NA 13 TGCAGCGCACGACTAGCGGGGGGGGAGACCCAGTACTTC CSARLAGGETQYF
TRBJ1-1 NA TRBV12-3/TRBV12-4 NA 13 TGTGCCAGCACAGGGTCCCAAAACACTGAAGCTTTCTTT CASTGSQNTEAFF
TRBJ1-1 TRBD1 TRBV5-4 NA 15 TGTGCCAGCAGCACAACCGGGACAGGGAACACTGAAGCTTTCTTT CASSTTGTGNTEAFF
TRBJ1-6 NA TRBV6-2/TRBV6-3 NA 14 TGTGCCAGCCGCCCCACCCATTTTGATTCACCCCTCCACTTT CASRPTHFDSPLHF
TRBJ1-2 NA TRBV18 few 12 TGTGCCAGCTCGGATGGGGGGTATGGCTACACCTTC CASSDGGYGYTF
TRBJ1-2 NA TRBV4-1 NA 18 TGCGCCAGCAGCCAAGTAATAGCACTCGGATCGGCTAACTATGGCTACACCTTC CASSQVIALGSANYGYTF
TRBJ1-1 TRBD1 TRBV11-3 NA 14 TGTGCCAGCAGTCAGACAGGGAAGGGGACTGAAGCTTTCTTT CASSQTGKGTEAFF
TRBJ1-4 NA TRBV7-9 NA 15 TGTGCCAGCAGCTTAGGGGCCGTCGGGGGGCAAAAACTGTTTTTT CASSLGAVGGQKLFF
TRBJ1-1 NA TRBV6-5 NA 16 TGTGCCAGCAGTTACTCTTTTAGGAATGGGAACACTGAAGCTTTCTTT CASSYSFRNGNTEAFF
TRBJ2-3 NA TRBV7-9 NA 16 TGTGCCAGCAGCCAAAACAGGGGAGGGGGCACAGATACGCAGTATTTT CASSQNRGGGTDTQYF
TRBJ1-3 TRBD1 TRBV6-1 NA 15 TGTGCCAGCAGTGAAACAGGGGTCTCTGGAAACACCATATATTTT CASSETGVSGNTIYF
TRBJ2-3 NA TRBV6-2/TRBV6-3 NA 13 TGTGCCAGCAGTTACGCCGAAACAGATACGCAGTATTTT CASSYAETDTQYF
TRBJ2-7 NA TRBV7-2 NA 12 TGTGCCAGCAGCCGAGGGGCGGACGAGCAGTACTTC CASSRGADEQYF
TRBJ2-1 NA TRBV10-3 NA 11 TGTGCCATCCTAGCGACGGATGAGCAGTTCTTC CAILATDEQFF
TRBJ2-3 TRBD2 TRBV5-8 NA 17 TGTGCCAGCAGCCTCGGGACTAGCGGGGGGCTCCTCGATACGCAGTATTTT CASSLGTSGGLLDTQYF
TRBJ1-6 NA TRBV19 NA 15 TGTGCCAGTAGTATAGGGACGGAGGATAATTCACCCCTCCACTTT CASSIGTEDNSPLHF
TRBJ2-3 NA TRBV14 NA 13 TGTGCCAGCAGCCGGGACCTCACAGATACGCAGTATTTT CASSRDLTDTQYF
TRBJ1-3 TRBD1 TRBV7-9 NA 18 TGTGCCAGCAGCTTAGACCCCCGACAGGGACGCTCTGGAAACACCATATATTTT CASSLDPRQGRSGNTIYF
TRBJ2-5 NA TRBV4-3 NA 16 TGCGCCAGCAGCCAAGAAACGCGTTCGATCGGGGAGACCCAGTACTTC CASSQETRSIGETQYF
TRBJ2-7 NA TRBV21-1 NA 14 TGTGCCAGCAGCAAAAAGGTAAGGGACTACGAGCAGTACTTC CASSKKVRDYEQYF